This entry is about one TCR beta chain. Its antigen remains undetermined. The CDR3 extends 3 residues past the end of the read, so its final part is completed from the germline J gene. This record comes from a study of Tregs in tolerant kidney transplant recipients (dated 2019 in TCRdb). In terms of the full investigation: Before combined kidney and bone marrow transplantation, this study identified donor-specific regulatory T cells using TCRbeta sequencing and then followed those same cells after transplant.

Broader findings and caveats from the paper: Although technical replication error seemed to be minimal, the question of biological reproducibility was not addressed directly. The most biologically relevant and donor-specific TCRbeta repertoire appeared to be identified by expanding Tregs with activated donor B cells. PCR primers changed over time for some patients, so nucleotide-level comparison across those patients' samples was not possible. Because the study included only a small number of patients, the results must be confirmed in larger populations and under other immunosuppression protocols. Donor-specific Treg expansion exceeded global Treg expansion in tolerant patients, suggesting antigen-driven rather than nonspecific expansion.

Per the publication, the time point label means: 6 months after combined kidney and bone marrow transplant. Transplants used related donors with nonmyeloablative bone marrow transplantation; mixed chimerism was transient in the human trials. Thawed PBMCs were FACS-sorted into unstimulated Tregs (CD4+CD25+CD127-), CD4+ non-Tregs (CD4+CD25-), CD4 cells and CD8 cells. 4 combined kidney and bone marrow transplant recipients from the ITN036ST trial were included as patients, and samples were available only from these trial subjects. Healthy control blood was processed by Ficoll density gradient to PBMCs and cryopreserved; patient PBMCs were collected before and after transplant. For TCRbeta CDR3 sequencing, genomic DNA from the sorted cells was extracted using the QIAGEN DNeasy Blood and Tissue Kit. High-throughput TCRbeta CDR3 sequencing, which included PCR amplification with bias correction and internal controls, was done commercially through immunoSEQ. The paper's data handling went like this. Unique productive TCRbeta sequences were defined by CDR3 nucleotide sequence where primers matched, and otherwise by CDR3 amino acid sequence together with Vbeta and Jbeta genes. As a correction for sorting error, sequences shared between sorted populations at a frequency ratio of 2:1 or less were discarded, and the remaining shared sequences were assigned to the higher population. Donor-reactive sequences were defined as at least 5-fold expanded in CFSE-low cells versus unstimulated cells, with frequency of at least 0.01% in CFSE-low cells. Jensen-Shannon divergence calculated on the top 100 TCRbeta sequences ranked by frequency was used to measure repertoire divergence. For samples with multiple sequencing runs, sorting error was corrected in each run separately before the runs were combined. Sourced from immuneACCESS, this table was stored by TCRdb with only in-frame sequences that have V and J called. A share of the clones is absent; for the studies checked, an unresolved V gene accounts for under half, and the remainder has no known explanation. V and J calls and clone size are those listed in that table; D and trimming were worked out from the DNA. This sample's table lists some 22,000 clones. About 4% of the sample is held by the ten biggest clonotypes.

There are 14 amino acids in the CDR3, from cysteine to phenylalanine inclusive. Of the CDR3's DNA, 33 bases were read; they are in frame from base 1. Reading the germline V gene gives CDR1 SNHLY and CDR2 FYNNEI. V loses 7 bases, J loses 7 bases, and the germline ends lie 14 bases apart. Recombination linked TRBV2 to TRBJ1-6; D gene: possibly TRBD1, on 5 matching bases. This sequence originates from a human patient who received a combined kidney and bone marrow transplant. Following transplantation, part of the T cell population may be supplied by the graft donor rather than the patient. This specimen consisted of CD4+ T cells from blood (PBMCs), obtained 6 months after the transplant. CDR3 sequence: CASNPLGQNSPLHF. Partial CDR3 DNA: TGTGCCAGCAACCCTCTAGGACAAAATTCACCC.